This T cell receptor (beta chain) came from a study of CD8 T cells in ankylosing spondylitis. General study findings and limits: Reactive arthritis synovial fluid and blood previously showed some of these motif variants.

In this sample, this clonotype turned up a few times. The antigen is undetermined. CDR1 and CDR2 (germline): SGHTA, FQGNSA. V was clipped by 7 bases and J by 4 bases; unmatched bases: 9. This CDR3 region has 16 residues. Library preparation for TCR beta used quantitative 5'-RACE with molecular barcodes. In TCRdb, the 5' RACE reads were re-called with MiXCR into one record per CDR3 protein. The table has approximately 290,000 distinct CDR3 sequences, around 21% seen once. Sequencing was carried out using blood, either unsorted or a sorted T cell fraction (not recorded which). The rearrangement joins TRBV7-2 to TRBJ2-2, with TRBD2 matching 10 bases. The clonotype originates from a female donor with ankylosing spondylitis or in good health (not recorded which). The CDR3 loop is CASIQAGGPSTGELFF. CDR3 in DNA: TGTGCCAGCATCCAAGCGGGAGGGCCTAGCACCGGGGAGCTGTTTTTT.